The 14 T cell receptor beta chains in this list originate from one sample, sequenced in a study of cytomegalovirus exposure and HLA in healthy donors. Primers: 60 Vbeta forward and 13 Jbeta reverse. Repertoires were generated with immunoSEQ multiplex PCR, while TCRdb's copy carries only in-frame clones and drops some. The sample has 170,000 or so clones; more than 80% are singletons. Material for sequencing was PBMCs. The receptors were sampled from a boy between 5 and 17 years old in good health and CMV-seronegative.

The rearrangement links TRBV9 to TRBJ2-3; a weak D match, TRBD2 (6 bases). CDR3 length equals 16 residues. V was shortened by 4 bases and J by 2 bases, with 17 bases between the two germline ends. CDR1 SGDLS and CDR2 YYNGEE come from the germline V gene. The CDR3 is CASSSDSGGNTDTQYF. CDR3 bases: TGTGCCAGCAGCTCCGACTCAGGAGGGAACACAGATACGCAGTATTTT. The complete variable domain, with remaining parts taken from reference TRBV9 and TRBJ2-3, reads DSGVTQTPKHLITATGQRVTLRCSPRSGDLSVYWYQQSLDQGLQFLIQYYNGEERAKGNILERFSAQQFPDLHSELNLSSLELGDSALYFCASSSDSGGNTDTQYFGPGTRLTVL.

This clone was picked up one time. The chain uses TRBV28 and TRBJ2-7; 10 positions agree with TRBD2. After removal of 6 bases from V and 3 bases from J, the junction contained 5 bases not matched to a gene. Germline V gene sequence: CDR1 MDHEN, CDR2 SYDVKM. The CDR3 is 14 residues long. In DNA form, the CDR3 reads TGTGCCAGCAGGGTAGCGGGGGGTGGCTACGAGCAGTACTTC. Translating it yields CASRVAGGGYEQYF. Supplemented by reference TRBV28 and TRBJ2-7, the full variable domain reads DVKVTQSSRYLVKRTGEKVFLECVQDMDHENMFWYRQDPGLGLRLIYFSYDVKMKEKGDIPEGYSVSREKKERFSLILESASTNQTSMYLCASRVAGGGYEQYFGPGTRLTVT.

This chain joins TRBV7-3 and TRBJ2-4; perhaps TRBD2 as D (6 bases). The CDR3 spans 15 residues. With 0 bases removed from V and 7 bases from J, the gap between germline ends came to 13 bases. Germline CDR1 reads SGHTA; CDR2 reads FQGTGA. The CDR3 coding sequence is TGTGCCAGCAGCTTAACTGGGGGGAAGGGGAACATTCAGTACTTC. Translated: CASSLTGGKGNIQYF.

V usage is TRBV4-3 and J usage is TRBJ2-7; possibly TRBD1 for D (6 bases). The CDR3 runs to 19 residues. Germline CDR1 is LGHNA and CDR2 is YSLEER. Trimming cost V 1 base and J 3 bases, with 25 bases left between them. This chain's CDR3 is CASSQVVPGGVGQNYEQYF. CDR3 bases: TGCGCCAGCAGCCAAGTGGTTCCTGGGGGCGTGGGGCAGAACTACGAGCAGTACTTC.

The chain links TRBV5-4 to TRBJ2-7, with D hard to call. Trimming cost V 0 bases and J 5 bases, with 6 bases left between them. The CDR3 contains 12 residues. Germline CDR1 SGHNT, CDR2 YYREEE (reference sequence). In nucleotides, the CDR3 is TGTGCCAGCAGCTTGGTACAGAACGAGCAGTACTTC. Protein product: CASSLVQNEQYF.

CDR3 bases: TGCGCCAGCAGCCAAGAACCAGCGGGGGGCCGGGAGACCCAGTACTTC. Translated: CASSQEPAGGRETQYF. This rearrangement joins TRBV4-1 to TRBJ2-5; 9 nucleotides match TRBD2. The CDR3 length is 16 residues. V gave up 0 bases and J gave up 5 bases; unmatched junction bases: 7. Germline V lookup: CDR1 MGHRA, CDR2 YSYEKL.

The table lists this clone with a count of one. V and J are TRBV7-9 and TRBJ2-3, with TRBD1 identical over 7 bases. Trimming removed 1 base from V and 11 bases from J; junction bases left unmatched: 3. Germline-derived CDR1 and CDR2 are SEHNR and FQNEAQ (reference sequence). The CDR3 covers 12 residues. Here the CDR3 reads CASSLGQGRQYF. The CDR3 DNA follows: TGTGCCAGCAGCTTAGGACAGGGCCGGCAGTATTTT.

This rearrangement joins TRBV7-8 to TRBJ2-5, with D tentatively TRBD2 (6 bases). Per the germline V gene, CDR1 is SGHVS and CDR2 is FQNEAQ. There are 12 residues in the CDR3. Trimming pared 8 bases from V and 1 base from J, leaving 8 bases between. CDR3 loop: CASRSGQETQYF. The CDR3 region has the DNA TGTGCCAGCCGTAGCGGCCAAGAGACCCAGTACTTC.

This clone was counted only a few times. The chain is built from TRBV30 and TRBJ1-1, with a weak D call TRBD1 (6 bases). The CDR3 has 11 amino acids. The germline V and J ends were trimmed by 0 bases and 8 bases, with 7 bases remaining between them. Germline CDR1 and CDR2: GTSNPN and SVGIG (reference sequence). The CDR3 nucleotides read TGTGCCTGGAGTGTACAGGGCGAAGCTTTCTTT. This translates into CAWSVQGEAFF.

This clone showed up just a few times. The chain couples TRBV19 to TRBJ1-2; 9 bases are a match to TRBD1. The germline gives CDR1 LNHDA, CDR2 SQIVND (reference sequence). V trimming: 6 bases; J trimming: 1 base; junction bases outside the gene matches: 6. The CDR3 extends over 15 amino acids. The CDR3 here is CASRGQGLLNYGYTF. For the CDR3, the DNA is TGTGCCAGTAGGGGACAGGGACTCCTTAACTATGGCTACACCTTC.

The chain combines TRBV5-1 with TRBJ2-3; TRBD1 matches 7 bases. The CDR3 is made up of 16 amino acids. V was clipped by 3 bases and J by 0 bases; unmatched bases: 7. Germline values: CDR1 SGHRS, CDR2 YFSETQ. CDR3 loop: CASSSGTAPSTDTQYF. The CDR3 DNA reads as TGCGCCAGCAGCTCAGGGACAGCCCCTAGCACAGATACGCAGTATTTT.

The V gene is TRBV5-4, the J gene TRBJ2-3, with TRBD2 matching over 14 bases. The CDR3 sequence is 17 residues long. J lost 0 bases, V lost 4 bases, and 4 bases had no gene match. Per the germline V gene, CDR1 is SGHNT and CDR2 is YYREEE (reference sequence). The CDR3 sequence: CASSGTSGRASTDTQYF. CDR3 sequence (DNA): TGTGCCAGCAGCGGGACTAGCGGGAGAGCTAGCACAGATACGCAGTATTTT.

The chain carries TRBV18 and TRBJ1-1; tentatively, D is TRBD1 (5 bases). Between the trimmed V and J ends, which lost 1 base and 0 bases, there was a span of 6 bases. The germline gives CDR1 KGHSH, CDR2 LQKENI. CDR3 length: 14 residues. CDR3 sequence reads: CASSPQGMNTEAFF. Here the CDR3 DNA reads TGTGCCAGCTCACCACAGGGGATGAACACTGAAGCTTTCTTT.

The V gene is TRBV18, the J gene TRBJ1-1; D uncertain. V shed 0 bases and J shed 4 bases, with 9 bases lying between them. From germline, CDR1 is KGHSH and CDR2 LQKENI. This CDR3 has 14 amino acids. The CDR3 bases are TGTGCCAGCTCACCACCGGGCCTCCGCACTGAAGCTTTCTTT. Translation gives CASSPPGLRTEAFF.